The sequence of this TCR beta chain was determined in a study of PD-1 blockade in classical Hodgkin lymphoma. Remarks on this clone: The antigen remains unidentified.

Method: immunoSEQ multiplex PCR; TCRdb's copy keeps in-frame clones and lacks some. The table has roughly 60,000 clones, about 88% seen once. Brentuximab vedotin exposure varied among the patients, all of whom had relapsed after autologous stem cell transplantation. Germline lookup yields CDR1 MGHRA and CDR2 YSYEKL. The CDR3 is 16 residues long. V was trimmed by 0 bases and J by 10 bases, leaving 16 bases between them. The study, taken as a whole, reports: What drove the repertoire differences, possibly disease activity or prior therapy, has not been defined.

Sequences were derived from peripheral blood mononuclear cells (PBMCs), sampled at baseline. The V gene is TRBV4-1, the J gene TRBJ1-6, with D maybe TRBD1 (5 bases). The receptor was isolated from a human donor with classical Hodgkin lymphoma. The CDR3 loop reads CASSQEGAGHYSPLHF. The DNA of the CDR3 is TGCGCCAGCAGCCAAGAAGGGGCAGGGCACTACTCACCCCTCCACTTT.